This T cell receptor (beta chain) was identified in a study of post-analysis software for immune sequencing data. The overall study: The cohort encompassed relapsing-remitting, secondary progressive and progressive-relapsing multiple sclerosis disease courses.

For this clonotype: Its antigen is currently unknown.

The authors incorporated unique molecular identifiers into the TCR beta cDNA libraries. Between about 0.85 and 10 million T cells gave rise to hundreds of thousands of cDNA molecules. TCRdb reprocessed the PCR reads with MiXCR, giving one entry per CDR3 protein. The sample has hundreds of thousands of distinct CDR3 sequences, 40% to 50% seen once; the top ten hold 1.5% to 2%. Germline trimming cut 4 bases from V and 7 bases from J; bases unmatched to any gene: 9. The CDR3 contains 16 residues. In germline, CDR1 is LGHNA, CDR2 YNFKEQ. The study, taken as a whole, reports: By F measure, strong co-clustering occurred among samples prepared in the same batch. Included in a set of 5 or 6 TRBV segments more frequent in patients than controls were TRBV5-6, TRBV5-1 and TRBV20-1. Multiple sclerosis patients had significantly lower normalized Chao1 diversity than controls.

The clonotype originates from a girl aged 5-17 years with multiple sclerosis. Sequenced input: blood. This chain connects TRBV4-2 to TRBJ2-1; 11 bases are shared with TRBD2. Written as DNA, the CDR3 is TGTGCCAGCAGCCCAGATCTAGCGGGAGGTCTAAATGAGCAGTTCTTC. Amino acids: CASSPDLAGGLNEQFF.